The source of this T cell receptor beta chain is a study of T cell responses to AZD1222 COVID-19 vaccine. Study-wide background: Samples with a second dose at about 4 or about 12 weeks were pooled together.

Trimming took off 0 bases at V and 4 bases at J, with 6 bases between the two ends. The CDR3 has 13 amino acids. Germline V gene lookup returns CDR1 LGHNA and CDR2 YNFKEQ. As regards this clone: Its specificity is unknown.

Assay used: immunoSEQ multiplex PCR; TCRdb lists only in-frame clones, some missing. In the table there are 110,000 or so clones, 80% to 95% of which are singletons. Whole-study findings and limits: At study baseline, merely five or six AZD1222 recipients were seropositive. Unmutated regions of variants are reportedly targeted by nearly half of spike-specific TCRs.

The material was peripheral blood, obtained on day 0 of AZD1222 vaccination. This rearrangement joins TRBV4-2 to TRBJ1-1; D remains unclear. The TCR originated in an adult in good health. The CDR3, as DNA: TGTGCCAGCAGCCAAGACACCTTCACTGAAGCTTTCTTT. Translated, it gives CASSQDTFTEAFF.